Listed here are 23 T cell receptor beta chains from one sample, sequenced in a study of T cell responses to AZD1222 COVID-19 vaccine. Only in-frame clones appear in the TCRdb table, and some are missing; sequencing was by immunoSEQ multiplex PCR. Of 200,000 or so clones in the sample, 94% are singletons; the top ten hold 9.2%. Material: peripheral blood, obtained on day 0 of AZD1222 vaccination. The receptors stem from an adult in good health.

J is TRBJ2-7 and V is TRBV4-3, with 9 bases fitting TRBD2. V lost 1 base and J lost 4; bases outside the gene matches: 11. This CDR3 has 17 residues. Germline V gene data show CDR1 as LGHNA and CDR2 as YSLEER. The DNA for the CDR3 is TGCGCCAGCAGCCAAGCTGCGGGCGGGAGGGCCGAATACGAGCAGTACTTC. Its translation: CASSQAAGGRAEYEQYF.

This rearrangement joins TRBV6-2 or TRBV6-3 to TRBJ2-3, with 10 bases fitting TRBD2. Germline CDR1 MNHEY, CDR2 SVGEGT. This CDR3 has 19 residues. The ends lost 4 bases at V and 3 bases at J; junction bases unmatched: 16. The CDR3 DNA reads TGTGCCAGCAGTTCAAGCGGACTAGCGGTGCGATTTTGGACAGATACGCAGTATTTT. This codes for CASSSSGLAVRFWTDTQYF.

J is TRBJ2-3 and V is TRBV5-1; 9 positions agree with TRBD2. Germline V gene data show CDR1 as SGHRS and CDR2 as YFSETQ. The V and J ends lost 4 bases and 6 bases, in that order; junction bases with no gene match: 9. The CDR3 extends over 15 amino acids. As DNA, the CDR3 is TGCGCCAGCAGCCACCCGGGGGCGGGAGGGGATACGCAGTATTTT. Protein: CASSHPGAGGDTQYF.

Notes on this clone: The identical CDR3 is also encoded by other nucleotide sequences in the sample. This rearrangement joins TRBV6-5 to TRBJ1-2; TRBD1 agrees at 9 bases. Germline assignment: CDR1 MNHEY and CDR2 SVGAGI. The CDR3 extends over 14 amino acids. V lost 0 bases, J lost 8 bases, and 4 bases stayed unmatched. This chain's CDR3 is CASSYSTGGYGYTF. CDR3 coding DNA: TGTGCCAGCAGTTACTCAACAGGGGGCTACGGCTACACCTTC.

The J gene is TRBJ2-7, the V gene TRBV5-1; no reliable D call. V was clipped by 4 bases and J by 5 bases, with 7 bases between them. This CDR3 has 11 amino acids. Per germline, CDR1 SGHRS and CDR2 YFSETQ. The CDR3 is CASSLVDEQYF. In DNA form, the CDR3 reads TGCGCCAGCAGCCTCGTTGACGAGCAGTACTTC.

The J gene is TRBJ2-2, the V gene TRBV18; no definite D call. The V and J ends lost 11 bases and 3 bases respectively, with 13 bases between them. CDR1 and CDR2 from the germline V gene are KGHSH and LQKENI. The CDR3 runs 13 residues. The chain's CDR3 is CAGDTVDTGELFF. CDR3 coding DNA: TGTGCCGGCGACACAGTGGACACCGGGGAGCTGTTTTTT.

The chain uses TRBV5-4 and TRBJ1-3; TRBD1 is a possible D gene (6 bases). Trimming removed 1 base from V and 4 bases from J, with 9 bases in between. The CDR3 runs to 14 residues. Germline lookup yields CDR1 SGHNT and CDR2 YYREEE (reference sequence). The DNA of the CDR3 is TGTGCCAGCAGCTTGCAGGACAGAGGAAACACCATATATTTT. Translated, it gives CASSLQDRGNTIYF.

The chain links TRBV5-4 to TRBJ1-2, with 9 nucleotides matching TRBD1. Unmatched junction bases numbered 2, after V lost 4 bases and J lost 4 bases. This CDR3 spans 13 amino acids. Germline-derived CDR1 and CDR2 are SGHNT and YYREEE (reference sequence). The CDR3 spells CASSTGGGYGYTF. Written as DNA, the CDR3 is TGTGCCAGCAGCACAGGGGGCGGCTATGGCTACACCTTC. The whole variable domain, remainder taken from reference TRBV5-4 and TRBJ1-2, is ETGVTQSPTHLIKTRGQQVTLRCSSQSGHNTVSWYQQALGQGPQFIFQYYREEENGRGNFPPRFSGLQFPNYSSELNVNALELDDSALYLCASSTGGGYGYTFGSGTRLTVV.

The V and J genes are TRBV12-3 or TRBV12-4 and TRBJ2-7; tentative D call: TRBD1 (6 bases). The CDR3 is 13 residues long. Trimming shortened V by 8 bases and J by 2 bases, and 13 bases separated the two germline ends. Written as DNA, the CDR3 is TGTGCCAGCGCGGTGACAGGTACCTACGAGCAGTACTTC. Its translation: CASAVTGTYEQYF.

CDR3 loop: CASSIGTSGSSYNEQFF. The CDR3 DNA reads TGTGCCAGTAGTATAGGGACTAGCGGGAGCTCCTACAATGAGCAGTTCTTC. The chain joins TRBV19 to TRBJ2-1, with 13 bases identical to TRBD2. J lost 0 bases, V lost 1 base, and 0 bases had no gene match. Germline loops: CDR1 LNHDA, CDR2 SQIVND (reference sequence). The CDR3 spans 17 residues.

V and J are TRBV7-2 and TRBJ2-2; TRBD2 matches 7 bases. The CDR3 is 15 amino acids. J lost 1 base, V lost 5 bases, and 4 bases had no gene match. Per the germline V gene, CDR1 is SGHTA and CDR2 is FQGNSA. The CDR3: CASSPSGKNTGELFF. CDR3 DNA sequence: TGTGCCAGCAGCCCGAGCGGGAAGAACACCGGGGAGCTGTTTTTT.

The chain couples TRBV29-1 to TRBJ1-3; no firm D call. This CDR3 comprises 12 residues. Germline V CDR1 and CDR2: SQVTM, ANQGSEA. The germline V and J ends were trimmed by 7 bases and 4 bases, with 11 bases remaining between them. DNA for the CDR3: TGCAGCGGTCTTATGGGGGGAAACACCATATATTTT. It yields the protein CSGLMGGNTIYF.

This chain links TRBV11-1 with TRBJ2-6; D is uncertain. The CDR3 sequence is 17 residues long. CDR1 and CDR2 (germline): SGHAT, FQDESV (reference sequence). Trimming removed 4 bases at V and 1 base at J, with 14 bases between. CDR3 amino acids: CASSSAPLGSGANVLTF. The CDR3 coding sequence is TGTGCCAGCAGCTCAGCCCCCCTCGGATCTGGGGCCAACGTCCTGACTTTC.

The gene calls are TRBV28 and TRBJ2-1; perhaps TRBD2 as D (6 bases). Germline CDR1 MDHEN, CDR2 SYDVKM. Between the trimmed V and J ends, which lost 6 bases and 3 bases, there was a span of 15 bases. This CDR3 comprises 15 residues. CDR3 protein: CASRGGRRDYNEQFF. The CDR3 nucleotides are TGTGCCAGCAGGGGGGGTCGGCGGGACTACAATGAGCAGTTCTTC.

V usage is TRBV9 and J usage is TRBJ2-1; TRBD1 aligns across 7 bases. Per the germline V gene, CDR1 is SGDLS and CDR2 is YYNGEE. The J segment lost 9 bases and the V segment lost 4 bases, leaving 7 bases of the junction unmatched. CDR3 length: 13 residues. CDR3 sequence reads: CASSTTGSGEQFF. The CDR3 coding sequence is TGTGCCAGCAGCACGACAGGGTCCGGTGAGCAGTTCTTC.

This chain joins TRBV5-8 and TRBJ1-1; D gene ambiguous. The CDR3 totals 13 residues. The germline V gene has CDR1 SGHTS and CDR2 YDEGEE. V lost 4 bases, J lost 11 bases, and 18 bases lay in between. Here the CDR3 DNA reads TGTGCCAGCAGCGCATCAGGATTTCGCGAGGCTTTCTTT. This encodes CASSASGFREAFF.

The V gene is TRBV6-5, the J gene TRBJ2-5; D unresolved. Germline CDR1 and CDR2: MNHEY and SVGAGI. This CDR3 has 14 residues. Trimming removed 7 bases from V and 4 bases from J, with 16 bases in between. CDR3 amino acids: CASNRAGWGETQYF. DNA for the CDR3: TGTGCCAGCAACCGGGCTGGCTGGGGAGAGACCCAGTACTTC.

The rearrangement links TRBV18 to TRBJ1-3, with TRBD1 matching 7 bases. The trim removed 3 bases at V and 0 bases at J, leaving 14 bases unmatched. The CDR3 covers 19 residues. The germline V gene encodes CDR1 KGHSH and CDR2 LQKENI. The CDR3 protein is CASSPISIPGTVSGNTIYF. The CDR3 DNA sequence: TGTGCCAGCTCACCTATATCCATCCCTGGGACAGTCTCTGGAAACACCATATATTTT.

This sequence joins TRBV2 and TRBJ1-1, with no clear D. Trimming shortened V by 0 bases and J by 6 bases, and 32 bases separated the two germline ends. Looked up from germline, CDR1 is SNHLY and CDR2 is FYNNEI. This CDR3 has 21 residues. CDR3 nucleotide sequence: TGTGCCAGCAGTGAAGCGGTCATTTCGGGCCGGCAGCGGTTAGGGTGGGCTGAAGCTTTCTTT. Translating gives CASSEAVISGRQRLGWAEAFF. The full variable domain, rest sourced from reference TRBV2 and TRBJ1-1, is EPEVTQTPSHQVTQMGQEVILRCVPISNHLYFYWYRQILGQKVEFLVSFYNNEISEKSEIFDDQFSVERPDGSNFTLKIRSTKLEDSAMYFCASSEAVISGRQRLGWAEAFFGQGTRLTVV.

The CDR3 DNA is TGTGCCAGCACCTGGGAGGACAGAACTAACTATGGCTACACCTTC. Amino acids: CASTWEDRTNYGYTF. The chain couples TRBV6-5 to TRBJ1-2; possible D gene TRBD1, 6 bases. CDR1 is MNHEY, CDR2 SVGAGI, per germline. V was trimmed by 7 bases and J by 0 bases, leaving 15 bases between them. The CDR3 is made up of 15 amino acids.

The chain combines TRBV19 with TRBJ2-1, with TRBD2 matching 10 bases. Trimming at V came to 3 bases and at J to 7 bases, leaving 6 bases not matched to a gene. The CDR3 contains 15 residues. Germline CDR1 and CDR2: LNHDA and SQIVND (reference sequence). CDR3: CASSMGLAGVNEQFF. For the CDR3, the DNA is TGTGCCAGTAGTATGGGCCTAGCGGGAGTGAATGAGCAGTTCTTC.

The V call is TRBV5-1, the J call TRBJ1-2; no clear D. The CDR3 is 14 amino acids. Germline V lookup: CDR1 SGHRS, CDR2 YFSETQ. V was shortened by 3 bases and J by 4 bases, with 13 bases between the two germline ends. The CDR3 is CASSSAGVGYGYTF. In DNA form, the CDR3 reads TGCGCCAGCAGCTCTGCGGGTGTGGGCTATGGCTACACCTTC.

The CDR3 DNA reads as TGTGCCAGCAGCGTTACAGGGGGCCCTAATCAGCCCCAGCATTTT. Its protein is CASSVTGGPNQPQHF. This chain connects TRBV9 to TRBJ1-5; TRBD1 matches at 9 bases. From germline, CDR1 is SGDLS and CDR2 YYNGEE. Losses at the gene ends were 2 bases for V and 4 bases for J; bases not matched to a gene: 4. The CDR3 loop spans 15 amino acids.